This entry features one T cell receptor beta chain sequence. Antigen unknown. Researchers turned away patients with other autoimmune diseases, uncontrolled infections, pregnancy or lactation. Physicians reached a diagnosis by relying on clinical symptoms, serum thyroxine, TRAb, thyroid ultrasound and orbital computed tomography. This sample was taken from a study of Graves' ophthalmopathy and Graves' hyperthyroidism. Study findings and constraints: The majority of expanded thyroid clonotypes above 0.001 frequency also occurred in blood.

Germline trimming cut 3 bases from V and 5 bases from J; bases unmatched to any gene: 4. The length of the CDR3 is 14 residues. The germline V gene encodes CDR1 SGHDT and CDR2 YYEEEE. RNA served as the template for amplifying TCR beta CDR3 regions. The workflow started with a first-round RT-PCR run with HTBI primers and then moved on to a second-round multiplex PCR. MiXCR, run by TCRdb on the multiplex PCR reads, gives a single entry per CDR3 protein. This sample has roughly 500,000 distinct CDR3 sequences, with 13% to 15% found just once. Material for sequencing was blood. The receptor was derived from a woman in her twenties or thirties with Graves' ophthalmopathy. The J gene is TRBJ2-5, the V gene TRBV5-6; the match to TRBD1 covers 10 bases. In nucleotides, the CDR3 is TGTGCCAGCAGCTACGACAGGGGGCAGGAGACCCAGTACTTC. Translated: CASSYDRGQETQYF.